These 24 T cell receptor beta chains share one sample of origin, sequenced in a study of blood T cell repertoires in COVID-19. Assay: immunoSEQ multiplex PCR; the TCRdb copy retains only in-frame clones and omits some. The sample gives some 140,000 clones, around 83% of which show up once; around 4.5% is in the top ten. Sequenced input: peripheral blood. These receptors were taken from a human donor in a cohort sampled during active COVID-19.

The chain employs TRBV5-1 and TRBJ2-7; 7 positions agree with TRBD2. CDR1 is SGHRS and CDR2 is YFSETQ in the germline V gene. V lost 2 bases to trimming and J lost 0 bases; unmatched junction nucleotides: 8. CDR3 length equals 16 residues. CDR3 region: CASSFLPGGSSYEQYF. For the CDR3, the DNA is TGCGCCAGCAGCTTTCTGCCCGGGGGGAGCTCCTACGAGCAGTACTTC.

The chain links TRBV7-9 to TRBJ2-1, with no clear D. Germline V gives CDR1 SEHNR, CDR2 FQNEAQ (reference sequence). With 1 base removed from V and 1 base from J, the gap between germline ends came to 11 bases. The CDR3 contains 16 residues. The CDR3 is CASSLEGSWSYNEQFF. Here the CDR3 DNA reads TGTGCCAGCAGCTTAGAAGGTAGCTGGTCCTACAATGAGCAGTTCTTC. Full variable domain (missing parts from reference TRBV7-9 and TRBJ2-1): DTGVSQNPRHKITKRGQNVTFRCDPISEHNRLYWYRQTLGQGPEFLTYFQNEAQLEKSRLLSDRFSAERPKGSFSTLEIQRTEQGDSAMYLCASSLEGSWSYNEQFFGPGTRLTVL.

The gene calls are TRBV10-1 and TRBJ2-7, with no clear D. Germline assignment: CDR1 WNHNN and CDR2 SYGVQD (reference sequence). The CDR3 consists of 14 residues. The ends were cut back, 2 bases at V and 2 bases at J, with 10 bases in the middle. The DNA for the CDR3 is TGCGCCAGCAGTGAGGGAGCCACTCCCTACGAGCAGTACTTC. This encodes CASSEGATPYEQYF.

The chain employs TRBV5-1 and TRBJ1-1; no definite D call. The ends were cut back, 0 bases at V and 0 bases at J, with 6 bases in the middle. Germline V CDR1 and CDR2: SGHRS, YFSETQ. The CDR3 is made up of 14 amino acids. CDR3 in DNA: TGCGCCAGCAGCTTGGGGGCAATGAACACTGAAGCTTTCTTT. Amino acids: CASSLGAMNTEAFF.

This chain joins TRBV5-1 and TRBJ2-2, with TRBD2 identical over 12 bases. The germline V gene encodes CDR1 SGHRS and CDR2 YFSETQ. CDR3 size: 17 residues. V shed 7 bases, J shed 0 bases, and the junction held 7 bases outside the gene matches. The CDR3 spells CASGTGLAGSNTGELFF. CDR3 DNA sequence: TGCGCCAGCGGCACTGGACTAGCGGGATCGAACACCGGGGAGCTGTTTTTT.

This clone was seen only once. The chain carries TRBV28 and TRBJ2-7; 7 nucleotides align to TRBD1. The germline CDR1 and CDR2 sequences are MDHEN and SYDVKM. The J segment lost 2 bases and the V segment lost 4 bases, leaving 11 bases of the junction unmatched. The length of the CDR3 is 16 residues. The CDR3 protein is CASSSPRGSGTYEQYV. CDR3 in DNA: TGTGCCAGCAGTTCACCCAGGGGGTCTGGAACCTACGAGCAGTACGTC.

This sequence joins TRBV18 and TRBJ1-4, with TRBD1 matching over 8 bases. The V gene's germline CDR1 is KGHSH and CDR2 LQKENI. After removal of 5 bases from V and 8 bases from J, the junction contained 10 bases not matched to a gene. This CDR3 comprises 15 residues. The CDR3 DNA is TGTGCCAGCTCAGTTGACCAGGGGGCCTTCGAAAAACTGTTTTTT. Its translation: CASSVDQGAFEKLFF.

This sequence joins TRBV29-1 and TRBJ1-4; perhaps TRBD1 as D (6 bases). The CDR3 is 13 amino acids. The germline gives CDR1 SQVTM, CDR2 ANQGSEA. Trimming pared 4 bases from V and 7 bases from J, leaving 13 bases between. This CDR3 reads CSVAQGQGEKLFF. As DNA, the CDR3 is TGCAGCGTTGCGCAGGGGCAGGGTGAAAAACTGTTTTTT.

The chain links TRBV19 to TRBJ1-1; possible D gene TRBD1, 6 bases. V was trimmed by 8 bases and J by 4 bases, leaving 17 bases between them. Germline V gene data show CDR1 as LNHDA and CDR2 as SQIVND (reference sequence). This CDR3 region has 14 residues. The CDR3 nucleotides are TGTGCCAGTCGGAACAGGGTTCGGATCACTGAAGCTTTCTTT. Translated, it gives CASRNRVRITEAFF.

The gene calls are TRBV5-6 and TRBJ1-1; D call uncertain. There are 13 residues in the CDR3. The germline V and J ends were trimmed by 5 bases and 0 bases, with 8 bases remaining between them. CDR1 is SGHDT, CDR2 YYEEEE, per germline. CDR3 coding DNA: TGTGCCAGCAGGGCCGGGATGAACACTGAAGCTTTCTTT. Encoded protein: CASRAGMNTEAFF.

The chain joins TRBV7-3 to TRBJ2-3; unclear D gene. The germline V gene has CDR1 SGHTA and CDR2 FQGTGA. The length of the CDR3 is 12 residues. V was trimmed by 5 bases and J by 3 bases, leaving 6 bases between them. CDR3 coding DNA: TGTGCCAGCAGCCCCCAGACAGATACGCAGTATTTT. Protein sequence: CASSPQTDTQYF.

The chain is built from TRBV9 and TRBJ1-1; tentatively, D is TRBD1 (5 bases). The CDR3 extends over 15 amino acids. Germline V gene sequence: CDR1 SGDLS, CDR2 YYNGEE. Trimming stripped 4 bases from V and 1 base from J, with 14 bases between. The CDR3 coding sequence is TGTGCCAGCAGCCCCCAGGGCGTACGGAACACTGAAGCTTTCTTT. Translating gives CASSPQGVRNTEAFF.

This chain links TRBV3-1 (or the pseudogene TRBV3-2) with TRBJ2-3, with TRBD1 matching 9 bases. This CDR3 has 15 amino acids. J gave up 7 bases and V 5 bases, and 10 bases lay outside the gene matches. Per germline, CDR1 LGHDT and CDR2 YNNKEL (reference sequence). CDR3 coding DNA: TGTGCCAGCAGCTACCCCGGGACAGGGTTCTATACGCAGTATTTT. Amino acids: CASSYPGTGFYTQYF.

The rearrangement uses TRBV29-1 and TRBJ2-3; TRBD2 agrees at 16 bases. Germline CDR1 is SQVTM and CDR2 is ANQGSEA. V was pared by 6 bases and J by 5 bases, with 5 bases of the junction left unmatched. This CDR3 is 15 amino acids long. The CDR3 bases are TGCAGCGTAGAGGGACTAGCGGGAGGGCAAGATACGCAGTATTTT. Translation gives CSVEGLAGGQDTQYF.

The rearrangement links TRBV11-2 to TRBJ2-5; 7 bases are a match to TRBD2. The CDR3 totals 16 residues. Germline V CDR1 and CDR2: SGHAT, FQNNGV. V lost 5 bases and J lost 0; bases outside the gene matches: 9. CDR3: CASSPVAGDYQETQYF. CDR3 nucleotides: TGTGCCAGCAGCCCCGTGGCGGGAGATTACCAAGAGACCCAGTACTTC.

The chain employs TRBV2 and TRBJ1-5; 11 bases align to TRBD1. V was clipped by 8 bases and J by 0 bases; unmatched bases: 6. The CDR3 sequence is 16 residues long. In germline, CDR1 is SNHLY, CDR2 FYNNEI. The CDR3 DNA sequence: TGTGCCAGCGGGGGGACAGGGGGTTATAGCAATCAGCCCCAGCATTTT. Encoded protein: CASGGTGGYSNQPQHF.

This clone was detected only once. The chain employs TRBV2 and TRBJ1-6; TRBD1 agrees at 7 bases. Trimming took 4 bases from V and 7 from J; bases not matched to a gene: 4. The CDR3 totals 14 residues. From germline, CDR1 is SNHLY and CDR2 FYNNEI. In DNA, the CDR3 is TGTGCCAGCAGTGTTGACAGGGTAAATTCACCCCTCCACTTT. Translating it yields CASSVDRVNSPLHF.

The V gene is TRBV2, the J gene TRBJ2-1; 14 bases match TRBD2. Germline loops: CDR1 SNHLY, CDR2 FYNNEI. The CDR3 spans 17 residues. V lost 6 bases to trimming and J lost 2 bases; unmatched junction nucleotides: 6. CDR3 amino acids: CASSPTSGGATYNEQFF. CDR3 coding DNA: TGTGCCAGCAGCCCGACTAGCGGGGGGGCAACCTACAATGAGCAGTTCTTC.

CDR3 in DNA: TGTGCCAGCAGCCCGGGACAGAACTATGGCTACACCTTC. Its protein product is CASSPGQNYGYTF. This chain connects TRBV11-2 to TRBJ1-2; 7 nucleotides match TRBD1. The CDR3 is made up of 13 amino acids. Germline loops: CDR1 SGHAT, CDR2 FQNNGV. With 5 bases clipped from V and 2 bases from J, the junction kept 2 bases outside the gene matches.

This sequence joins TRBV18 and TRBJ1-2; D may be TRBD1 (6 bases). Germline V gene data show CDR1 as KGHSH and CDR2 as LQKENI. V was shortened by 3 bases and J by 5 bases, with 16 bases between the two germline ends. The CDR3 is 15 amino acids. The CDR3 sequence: CASSPRAGVGYGYTF. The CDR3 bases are TGTGCCAGCTCACCTCGAGCAGGGGTAGGATATGGCTACACCTTC.

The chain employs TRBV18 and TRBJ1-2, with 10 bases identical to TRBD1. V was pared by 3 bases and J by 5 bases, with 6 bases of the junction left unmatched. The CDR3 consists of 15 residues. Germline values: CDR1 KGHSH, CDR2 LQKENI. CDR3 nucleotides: TGTGCCAGCTCACCGTTGGGACAGGGGAAATATGGCTACACCTTC. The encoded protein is CASSPLGQGKYGYTF.

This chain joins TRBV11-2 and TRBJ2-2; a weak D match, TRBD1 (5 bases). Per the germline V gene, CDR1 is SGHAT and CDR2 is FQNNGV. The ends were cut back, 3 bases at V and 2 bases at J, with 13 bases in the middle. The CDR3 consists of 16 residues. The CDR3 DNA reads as TGTGCCAGCAGCTTGGCTAGTGGGGCAAACACCGGGGAGCTGTTTTTT. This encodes CASSLASGANTGELFF.

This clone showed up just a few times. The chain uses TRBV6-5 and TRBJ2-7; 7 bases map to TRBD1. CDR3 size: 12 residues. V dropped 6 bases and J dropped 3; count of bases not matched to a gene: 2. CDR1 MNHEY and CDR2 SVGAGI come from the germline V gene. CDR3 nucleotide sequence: TGTGCCAGCAGCTACAGGGGCTACGAGCAGTACGTC. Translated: CASSYRGYEQYV.

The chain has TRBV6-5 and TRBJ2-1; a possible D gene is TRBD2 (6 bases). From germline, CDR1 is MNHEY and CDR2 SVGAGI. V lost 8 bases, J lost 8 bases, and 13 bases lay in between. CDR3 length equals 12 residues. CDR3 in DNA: TGTGCCAGCGGGTCAGGCGGGGATGAGCAGTTCTTC. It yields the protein CASGSGGDEQFF.